This T cell receptor (beta chain) was profiled in a study of CD8+ T cells in alopecia areata. V was clipped by 4 bases and J by 4 bases, with 4 bases between them. Germline V gives CDR1 MNHEY, CDR2 SVGAGI. The CDR3 runs to 11 residues. RNA, once extracted, was reverse transcribed into cDNA for use as the sequencing template. Profiled with immunoSEQ multiplex PCR; TCRdb holds only in-frame clones, not every one. This table holds 130,000 to 150,000 clones, around 49% found once. The material was CD4+ T cells sorted from blood, obtained at week 0. J is TRBJ2-5 and V is TRBV6-5; D gene uncertain. This TCR was recovered from a human donor with alopecia areata. In DNA form, the CDR3 reads TGTGCCAGCAGTTCCCCAGAGACCCAGTACTTC. It translates to CASSSPETQYF.